This T cell receptor beta chain emerged from a study of CXCR3-negative and CXCR3-positive naive CD8 T cells. Study-wide context: Libraries each contributed about 1.5 +/- 0.3 million TRB reads, for around 130 million in total. Whole-study findings and limits: Hydrophobicity of TRB CDR3s was greater in CXCR3-positive naive cells than in CXCR3-negative naive cells. The study found CXCR3 expression partially decreased after cryopreservation and ran most assays on fresh PBMCs. Similarly elevated diversity marked both naive subsets, with memory CD8+ cells showing far lower diversity.

The CDR3 loop spans 12 amino acids. Germline CDR1 and CDR2: MNHEY and SVGEGT. Carrying UMI labels, the TRB cDNA libraries were prepared through 5' RACE. TCRdb re-called the 5' RACE reads; every CDR3 protein appears as one record, without DNA. The table gives 85,000 to 90,000 distinct CDR3 sequences; the top ten clones make up approximately 0.82% of it. CD45RO-CCR7+CD27+CD95- was the phenotype of naive CD8+ T cells. Turning to this clonotype: The antigen is unknown.

This clonotype was obtained from a human donor in good health. Some clones in this sample may be carry-over from other donors' samples. The chain joins TRBV6-2 or TRBV6-3 to TRBJ2-3. Sequenced material: naive CXCR3+ CD8+ T cells from blood. As to subset: CD45RO-CCR7+CD27+CD95- naive CD8+ T cells expressing CXCR3 (TNR3+). This chain's CDR3 is CASTQGGDTQYF.